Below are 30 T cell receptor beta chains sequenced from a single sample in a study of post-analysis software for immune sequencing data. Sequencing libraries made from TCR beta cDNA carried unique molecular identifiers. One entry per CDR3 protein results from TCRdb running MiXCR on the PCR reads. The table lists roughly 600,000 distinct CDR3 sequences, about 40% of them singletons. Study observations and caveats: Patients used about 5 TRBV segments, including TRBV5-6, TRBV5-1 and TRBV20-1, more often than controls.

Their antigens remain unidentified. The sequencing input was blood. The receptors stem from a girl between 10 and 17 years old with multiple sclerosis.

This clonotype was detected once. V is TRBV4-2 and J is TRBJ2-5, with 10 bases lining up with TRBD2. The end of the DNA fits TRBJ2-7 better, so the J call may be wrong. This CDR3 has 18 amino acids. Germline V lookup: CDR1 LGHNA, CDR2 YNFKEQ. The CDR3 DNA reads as TGTGCCAGCAGCCAAGTCGTGCCTAGCGGGAGTCGATTCTACGAGCAGTACTTC. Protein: CASSQVVPSGSRFYEQYF.

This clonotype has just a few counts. The CDR3 reads CSARTTLEEQPQHF. The CDR3 DNA follows: TGCAGCGCCCGCACCACCCTGGAGGAACAGCCCCAGCATTTT. This rearrangement joins TRBV29-1 to TRBJ1-5; no clear D. The CDR3 has 14 residues. The germline V gene encodes CDR1 SQVTM and CDR2 ANQGSEA. Between the trimmed V and J ends, which lost 7 bases and 7 bases, there was a span of 20 bases.

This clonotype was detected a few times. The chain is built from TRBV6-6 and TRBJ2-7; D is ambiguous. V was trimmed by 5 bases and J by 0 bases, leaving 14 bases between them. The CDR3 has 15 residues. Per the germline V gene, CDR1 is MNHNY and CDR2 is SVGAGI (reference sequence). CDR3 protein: CASSPTMSLSYEQYF. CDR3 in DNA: TGTGCCAGCAGTCCGACGATGAGCCTCTCCTACGAGCAGTACTTC.

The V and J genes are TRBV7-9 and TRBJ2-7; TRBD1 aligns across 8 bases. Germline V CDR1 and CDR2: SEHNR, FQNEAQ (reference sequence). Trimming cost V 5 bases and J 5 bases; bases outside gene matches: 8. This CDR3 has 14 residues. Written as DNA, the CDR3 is TGTGCCAGCAGCCCAGTCAGGGGGCAGGACGAGCAGTACTTC. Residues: CASSPVRGQDEQYF.

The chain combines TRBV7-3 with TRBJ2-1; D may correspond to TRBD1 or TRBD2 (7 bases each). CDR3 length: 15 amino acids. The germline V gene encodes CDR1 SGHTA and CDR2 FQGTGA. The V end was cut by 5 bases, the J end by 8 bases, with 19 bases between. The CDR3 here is CASSPQGGGAYEQFF. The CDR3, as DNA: TGTGCCAGCAGCCCCCAGGGGGGGGGGGCATATGAGCAGTTCTTC.

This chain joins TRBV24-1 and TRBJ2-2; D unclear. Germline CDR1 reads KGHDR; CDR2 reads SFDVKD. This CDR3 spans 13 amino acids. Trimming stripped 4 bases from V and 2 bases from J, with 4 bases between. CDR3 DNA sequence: TGTGCCACCAGTGACACAAACACCGGGGAGCTGTTTTTT. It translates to CATSDTNTGELFF.

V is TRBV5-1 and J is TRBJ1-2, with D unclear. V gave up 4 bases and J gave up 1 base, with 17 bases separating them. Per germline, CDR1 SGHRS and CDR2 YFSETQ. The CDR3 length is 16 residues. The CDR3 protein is CASSPVASLINYGYTF. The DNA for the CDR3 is TGCGCCAGCAGCCCGGTTGCGTCCCTGATTAACTATGGCTACACCTTC.

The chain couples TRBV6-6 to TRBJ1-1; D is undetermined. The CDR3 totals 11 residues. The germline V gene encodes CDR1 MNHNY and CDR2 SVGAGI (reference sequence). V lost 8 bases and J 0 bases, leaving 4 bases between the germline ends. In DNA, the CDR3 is TGTGCCAGCGTATTGAACACTGAAGCTTTCTTT. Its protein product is CASVLNTEAFF.

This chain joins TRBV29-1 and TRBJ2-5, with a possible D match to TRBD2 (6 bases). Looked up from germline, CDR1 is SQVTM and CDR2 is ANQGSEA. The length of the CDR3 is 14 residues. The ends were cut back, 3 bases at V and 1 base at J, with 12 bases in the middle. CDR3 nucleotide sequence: TGCAGCGTTGATGGGGGGTACTCCCAAGAGACCCAGTACTTC. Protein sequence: CSVDGGYSQETQYF.

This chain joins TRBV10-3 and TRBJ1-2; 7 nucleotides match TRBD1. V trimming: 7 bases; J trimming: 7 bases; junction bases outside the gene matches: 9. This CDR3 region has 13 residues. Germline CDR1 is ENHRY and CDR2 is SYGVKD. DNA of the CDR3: TGTGCCATCACCAGGGACAGAGAATTTGGCTACACCTTC. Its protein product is CAITRDREFGYTF.

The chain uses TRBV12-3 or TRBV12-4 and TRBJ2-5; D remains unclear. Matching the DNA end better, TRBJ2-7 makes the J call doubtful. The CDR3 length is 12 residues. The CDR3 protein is CASSPLMDEQYF. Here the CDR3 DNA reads TGTGCCAGCAGCCCTCTTATGGACGAGCAGTACTTC.

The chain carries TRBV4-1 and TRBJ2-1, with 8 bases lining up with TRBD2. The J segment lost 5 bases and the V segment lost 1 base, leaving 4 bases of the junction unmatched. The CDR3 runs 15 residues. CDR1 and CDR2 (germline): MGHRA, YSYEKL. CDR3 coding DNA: TGCGCCAGCAGCCAAGTTCTAGCGGGTAACAATGAGCAGTTCTTC. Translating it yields CASSQVLAGNNEQFF.

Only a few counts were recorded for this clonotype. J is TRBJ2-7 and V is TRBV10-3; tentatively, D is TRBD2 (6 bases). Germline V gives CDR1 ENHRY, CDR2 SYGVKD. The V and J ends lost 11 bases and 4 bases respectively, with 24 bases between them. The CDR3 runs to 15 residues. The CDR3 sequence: CAASLSGGPGYEQYF. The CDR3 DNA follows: TGTGCCGCCTCCCTTTCCGGAGGGCCTGGGTACGAGCAGTACTTC.

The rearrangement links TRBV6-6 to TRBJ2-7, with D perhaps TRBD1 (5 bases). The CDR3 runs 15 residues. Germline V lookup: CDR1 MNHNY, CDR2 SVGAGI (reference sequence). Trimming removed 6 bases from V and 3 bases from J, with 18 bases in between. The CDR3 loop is CASSDQGSPHYEQYF. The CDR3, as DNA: TGTGCCAGCAGCGACCAGGGATCTCCTCACTACGAGCAGTACTTC.

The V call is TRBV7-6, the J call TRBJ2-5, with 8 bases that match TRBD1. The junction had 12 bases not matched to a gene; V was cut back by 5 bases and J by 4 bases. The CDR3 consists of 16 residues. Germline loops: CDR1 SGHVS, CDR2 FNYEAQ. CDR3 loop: CASSLRGSTGGETQYF. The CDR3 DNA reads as TGTGCCAGCAGCCTAAGGGGATCTACAGGGGGAGAGACCCAGTACTTC.

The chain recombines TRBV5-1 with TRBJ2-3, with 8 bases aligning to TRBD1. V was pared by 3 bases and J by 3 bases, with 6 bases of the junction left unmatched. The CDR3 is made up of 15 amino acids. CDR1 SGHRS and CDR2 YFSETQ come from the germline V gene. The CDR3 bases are TGCGCCAGCAGCTCCCAGGGGGCAGTTACAGATACGCAGTATTTT. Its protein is CASSSQGAVTDTQYF.

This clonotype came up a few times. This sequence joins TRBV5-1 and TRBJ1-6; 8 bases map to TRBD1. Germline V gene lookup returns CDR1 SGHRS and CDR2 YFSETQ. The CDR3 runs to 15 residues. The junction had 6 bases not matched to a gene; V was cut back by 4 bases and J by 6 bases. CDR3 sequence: CASSLQTGANSPLHF. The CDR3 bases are TGCGCCAGCAGCCTTCAGACAGGGGCTAATTCACCCCTCCACTTT. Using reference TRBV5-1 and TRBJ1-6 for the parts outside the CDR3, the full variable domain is KAGVTQTPRYLIKTRGQQVTLSCSPISGHRSVSWYQQTPGQGLQFLFEYFSETQRNKGNFPGRFSGRQFSNSRSEMNVSTLELGDSALYLCASSLQTGANSPLHFGNGTRLTVT.

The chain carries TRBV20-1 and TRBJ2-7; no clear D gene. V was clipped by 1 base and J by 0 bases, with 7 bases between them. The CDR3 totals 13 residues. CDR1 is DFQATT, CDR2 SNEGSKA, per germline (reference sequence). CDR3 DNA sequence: TGCAGTGCTAGAGTTGAGGACTCCTACGAGCAGTACTTC. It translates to CSARVEDSYEQYF.

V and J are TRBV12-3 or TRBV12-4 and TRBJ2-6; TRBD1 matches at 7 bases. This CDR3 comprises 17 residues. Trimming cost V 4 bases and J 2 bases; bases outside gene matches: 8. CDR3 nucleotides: TGTGCCAGCAGTTCCCACGGGCAGGGGGCTGGGGCCAACGTCCTGACTTTC. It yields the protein CASSSHGQGAGANVLTF.

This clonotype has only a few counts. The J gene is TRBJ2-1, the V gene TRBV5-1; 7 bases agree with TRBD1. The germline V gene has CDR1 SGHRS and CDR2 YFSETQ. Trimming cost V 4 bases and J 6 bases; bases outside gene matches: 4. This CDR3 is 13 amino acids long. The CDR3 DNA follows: TGCGCCAGCAGCAGGACAGGCAGCAATGAGCAGTTCTTC. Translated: CASSRTGSNEQFF. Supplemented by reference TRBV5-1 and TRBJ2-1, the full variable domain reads KAGVTQTPRYLIKTRGQQVTLSCSPISGHRSVSWYQQTPGQGLQFLFEYFSETQRNKGNFPGRFSGRQFSNSRSEMNVSTLELGDSALYLCASSRTGSNEQFFGPGTRLTVL.

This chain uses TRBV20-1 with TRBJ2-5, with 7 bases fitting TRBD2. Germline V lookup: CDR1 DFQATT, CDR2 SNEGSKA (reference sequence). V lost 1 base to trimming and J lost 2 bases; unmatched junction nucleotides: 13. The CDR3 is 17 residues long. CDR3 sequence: CSARAVGLAAIQETQYF. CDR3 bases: TGCAGTGCTAGAGCGGTGGGGCTAGCGGCGATACAAGAGACCCAGTACTTC.

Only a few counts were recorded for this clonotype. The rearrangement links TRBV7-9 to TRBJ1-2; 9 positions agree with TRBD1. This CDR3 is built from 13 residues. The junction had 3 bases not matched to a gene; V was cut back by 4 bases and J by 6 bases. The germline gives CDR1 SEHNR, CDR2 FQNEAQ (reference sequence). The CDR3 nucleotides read TGTGCCAGCAGCTGGGGACAGGGAAATGGCTACACCTTC. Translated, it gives CASSWGQGNGYTF.

CDR3 sequence: CASSEGLAGVRGANEQFF. Written as DNA, the CDR3 is TGCGCCAGCAGCGAGGGACTAGCGGGAGTCCGTGGTGCCAATGAGCAGTTCTTC. This rearrangement joins TRBV5-1 to TRBJ2-1, with 14 bases lining up with TRBD2. The V segment lost 4 bases and the J segment 6 bases; nucleotides outside the gene matches: 12. CDR1 and CDR2 from the germline V gene are SGHRS and YFSETQ. This CDR3 is 18 amino acids long.

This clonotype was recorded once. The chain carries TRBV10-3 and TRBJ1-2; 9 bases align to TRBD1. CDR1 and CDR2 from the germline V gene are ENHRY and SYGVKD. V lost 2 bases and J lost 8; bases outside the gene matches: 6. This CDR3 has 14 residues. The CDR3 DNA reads TGTGCCATCAGTGAGCGGAGGGACAGGGAAGGCTACACCTTC. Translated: CAISERRDREGYTF.

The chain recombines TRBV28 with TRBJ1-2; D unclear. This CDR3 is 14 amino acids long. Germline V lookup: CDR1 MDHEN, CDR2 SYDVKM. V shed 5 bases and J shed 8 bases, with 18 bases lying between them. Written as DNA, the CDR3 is TGTGCCAGCAGTCCGCAACACGGGGTCGGGGGCTACACCTTC. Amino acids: CASSPQHGVGGYTF.

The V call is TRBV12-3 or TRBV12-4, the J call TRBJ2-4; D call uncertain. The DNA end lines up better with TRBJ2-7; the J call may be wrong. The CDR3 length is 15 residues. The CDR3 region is CASSLSRTARYEQYF. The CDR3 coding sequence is TGTGCCAGCAGTTTAAGCCGGACCGCAAGATACGAGCAGTACTTC.

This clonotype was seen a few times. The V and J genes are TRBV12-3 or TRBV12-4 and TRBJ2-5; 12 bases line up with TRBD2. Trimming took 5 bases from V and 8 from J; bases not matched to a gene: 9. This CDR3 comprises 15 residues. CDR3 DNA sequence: TGTGCCAGCAGTCCCCTAGCGGGAGGGGCCCCCACCCAGTACTTC. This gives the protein CASSPLAGGAPTQYF.

The CDR3 loop reads CSVAKNRGTNEKLFF. The CDR3 DNA reads TGCAGCGTCGCCAAAAACAGGGGAACTAATGAAAAACTGTTTTTT. The rearrangement joins TRBV29-1 to TRBJ1-4; the match to TRBD1 covers 7 bases. From germline, CDR1 is SQVTM and CDR2 ANQGSEA. V shed 6 bases and J 1 base; nucleotides not matched to a gene: 8. The CDR3 is 15 amino acids.

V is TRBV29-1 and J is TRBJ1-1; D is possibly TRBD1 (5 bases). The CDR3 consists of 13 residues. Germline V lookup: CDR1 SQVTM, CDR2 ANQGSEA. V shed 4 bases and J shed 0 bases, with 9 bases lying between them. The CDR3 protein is CSVGQRMNTEAFF. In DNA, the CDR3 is TGCAGCGTTGGACAGCGCATGAACACTGAAGCTTTCTTT.

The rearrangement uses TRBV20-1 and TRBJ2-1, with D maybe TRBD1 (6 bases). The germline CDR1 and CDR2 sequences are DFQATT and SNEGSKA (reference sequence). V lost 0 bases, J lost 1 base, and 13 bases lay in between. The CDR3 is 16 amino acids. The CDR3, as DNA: TGCAGTGCTAGAGATCCCCGGACAGAGTCCTACAATGAGCAGTTCTTC. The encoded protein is CSARDPRTESYNEQFF.